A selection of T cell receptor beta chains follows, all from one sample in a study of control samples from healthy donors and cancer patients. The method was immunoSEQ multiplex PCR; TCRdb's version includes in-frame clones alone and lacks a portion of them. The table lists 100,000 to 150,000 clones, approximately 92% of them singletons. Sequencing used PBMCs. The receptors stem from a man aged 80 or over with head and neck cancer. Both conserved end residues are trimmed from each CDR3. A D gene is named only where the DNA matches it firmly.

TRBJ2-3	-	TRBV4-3	ASSQDSGMSDTQY
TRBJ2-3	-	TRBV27	ASSLFVRADTQY
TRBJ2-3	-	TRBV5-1	ASSFGTDTQY
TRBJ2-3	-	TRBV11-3	ASSRAGGRDTQY
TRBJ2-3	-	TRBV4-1	ASSLDTDTQY
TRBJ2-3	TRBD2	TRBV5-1	ASRPLAGLTDTQY
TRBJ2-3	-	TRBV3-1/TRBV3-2	ASSQGQPSTDTQY
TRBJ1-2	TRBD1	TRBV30	AWLTTGVVYT
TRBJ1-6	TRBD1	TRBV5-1	ASSSRDRRNSPLH
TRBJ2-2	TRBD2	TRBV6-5	ASSYGAGAGELF
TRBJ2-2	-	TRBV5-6	ASSFRDKPGELF
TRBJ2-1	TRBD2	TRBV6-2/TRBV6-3	ASSQSQRGPTYNEQF
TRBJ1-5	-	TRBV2	ASRGRTVSNQPQH
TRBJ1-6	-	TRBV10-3	AITRDGNSPLH
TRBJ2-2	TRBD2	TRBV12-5	ASGLWASGSNDTGELF
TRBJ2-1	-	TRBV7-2	ASSPGTEYNEQF